This T cell receptor beta chain appears in the sequencing data of a study of shared clonotypes between healthy human individuals. In the sorted-subset replicate PCRs, approximately 200 ng DNA, 29,000 or so T cell genomes, was used. Produced via immunoSEQ multiplex PCR; TCRdb's table is partial and in-frame only. Here the sample spans over a million clones, about 77% being singletons. Comment on this clone: What it recognizes is unknown.

Findings and limits, study-wide: Compared with clonotypes that all four donors shared, non-shared clonotypes had lower generation probabilities. Shared across a few donors were around 5% of the naive CD4 clonotypes. Donors were few, which limited the genetic and exposure-history diversity represented.

Trimming cost V 4 bases and J 9 bases; bases outside gene matches: 7. Germline V CDR1 and CDR2: SGHDT, YYEEEE. CDR3 length: 15 amino acids. The chain links TRBV5-6 to TRBJ2-1, with 13 bases identical to TRBD2. This clonotype was obtained from a man aged 18 to 30 in good health. The specimen sequenced was memory CD4+ T cells sorted from blood. Noted subset: CD45RA-negative fraction. CDR3 loop: CASSASGLAGLEQFF. The CDR3 DNA reads as TGTGCCAGCAGCGCCTCGGGACTAGCGGGGCTTGAGCAGTTCTTC.